What follows are 31 T cell receptor beta chains derived from one specimen sequenced in a study of post-analysis software for immune sequencing data. Study observations and caveats: Patients had higher frequencies than controls of a handful of TRBV segments, including TRBV5-6, TRBV5-1 and TRBV20-1.

Prepared TCR beta cDNA libraries contained unique molecular identifiers. MiXCR, applied by TCRdb to the PCR reads, yields one record per CDR3 protein. The sample has a few hundred thousand distinct CDR3 sequences, around 40% seen once; the top ten hold over 10%. For these receptors, no antigen is known. Sequencing was carried out using blood. These receptors were obtained from a girl under 18 with multiple sclerosis.

This clonotype was recorded many times. The chain combines TRBV7-2 with TRBJ2-7; maybe TRBD2 (6 bases). The germline V gene encodes CDR1 SGHTA and CDR2 FQGNSA. CDR3 length equals 16 residues. V was pared by 0 bases and J by 2 bases, with 14 bases between. In DNA form, the CDR3 reads TGTGCCAGCAGCTTAGCGGGGGGTAAAGGGACCTACGAGCAGTACTTC. Translating gives CASSLAGGKGTYEQYF. Combining the CDR3 with reference TRBV7-2 and TRBJ2-7 gives the whole variable domain GAGVSQSPSNKVTEKGKDVELRCDPISGHTALYWYRQSLGQGLEFLIYFQGNSAPDKSGLPSDRFSAERTGGSVSTLTIQRTQQEDSAVYLCASSLAGGKGTYEQYFGPGTRLTVT.

V and J are TRBV5-1 and TRBJ2-7, with D tentatively TRBD2 (5 bases). V was trimmed by 0 bases and J by 3 bases, leaving 7 bases between them. CDR1 SGHRS and CDR2 YFSETQ come from the germline V gene. The CDR3 contains 13 residues. DNA for the CDR3: TGCGCCAGCAGCTTGGCCGAGGGCTACGAGCAGTACTTC. Protein sequence: CASSLAEGYEQYF.

The rearrangement uses TRBV5-1 and TRBJ2-1; 12 bases are shared with TRBD2. J was trimmed by 7 bases and V by 6 bases; bases with no gene match: 5. The CDR3 totals 14 residues. Germline CDR1 SGHRS, CDR2 YFSETQ. This CDR3 reads CASIGLAGGNEQFF. For the CDR3, the DNA is TGCGCCAGCATCGGGCTAGCGGGAGGGAATGAGCAGTTCTTC.

The table lists this clonotype with a few counts. J is TRBJ2-3 and V is TRBV7-2, with 10 bases identical to TRBD2. The V gene end was trimmed by 3 bases and the J gene end by 2 bases; junction bases not matched to a gene: 5. The CDR3 spans 16 residues. The V gene's germline CDR1 is SGHTA and CDR2 FQGNSA. The CDR3 DNA sequence: TGTGCCAGCAGCTTGCGAGCGGGGGGGTTCACAGATACGCAGTATTTT. As protein: CASSLRAGGFTDTQYF.

Regarding this clonotype: The junction shows a germline mismatch at one end, possibly a read error. The rearrangement uses TRBV28 and TRBJ2-5, with D hard to call. The J call could be wrong; TRBJ2-7 is a better fit for the DNA end. The CDR3 spans 14 residues. The V gene's germline CDR1 is MDHEN and CDR2 SYDVKM. CDR3 residues: CAGSLHGSTYEQYF. DNA of the CDR3: TGTGCCGGCAGTTTGCACGGCTCGACCTACGAGCAGTACTTC.

This sequence joins TRBV28 and TRBJ2-5, with D tentatively TRBD1 (6 bases). From germline, CDR1 is MDHEN and CDR2 SYDVKM. The V end lost 5 bases, the J end lost 4 bases, and 14 bases lay between the germline ends. CDR3 length equals 14 residues. CDR3 in amino acids: CASSPSTGLETQYF. CDR3 bases: TGTGCCAGCAGTCCATCTACAGGGTTAGAGACCCAGTACTTC. Full variable domain (missing parts from reference TRBV28 and TRBJ2-5): DVKVTQSSRYLVKRTGEKVFLECVQDMDHENMFWYRQDPGLGLRLIYFSYDVKMKEKGDIPEGYSVSREKKERFSLILESASTNQTSMYLCASSPSTGLETQYFGPGTRLLVL.

To note about this clonotype: Compared with germline, one end of the junction differs, possibly owing to a read error. The V call is TRBV7-2, the J call TRBJ2-1; D is possibly TRBD1 (6 bases). CDR1 and CDR2 from the germline V gene are SGHTA and FQGNSA. The CDR3 length is 13 residues. For the CDR3, the DNA is TGTGCTAGCAGCCTACAGGGTATGGATGAGCAGTTCTTC. This translates into CASSLQGMDEQFF.

The DNA for the CDR3 is TGTGCCAGCAGTTCCGGGTCGAGCTCCTACAATGAGCAGTTCTTC. Translated, it gives CASSSGSSSYNEQFF. V is TRBV27 and J is TRBJ2-1; no firm D call. The length of the CDR3 is 15 residues. Per the germline V gene, CDR1 is MNHEY and CDR2 is SMNVEV (reference sequence). Trimming pared 4 bases from V and 0 bases from J, leaving 10 bases between.

Concerning this clonotype: This sequence may be a read error, since a much larger clone differs from it by one base. This chain joins TRBV20-1 and TRBJ2-1; 9 bases are a match to TRBD2. The closer fit of TRBJ2-7 to the DNA end suggests the J call may be wrong. Germline V gives CDR1 DFQATT, CDR2 SNEGSKA (reference sequence). The CDR3 is made up of 15 amino acids. CDR3 coding DNA: TGCAGTGCTAGTGGCGGGAGGGCCTCATTGGGTGAGCAGTACTTC. The encoded protein is CSASGGRASLGEQYF.

This clonotype has a handful of counts. The chain has TRBV11-1 and TRBJ2-7; TRBD1 matches 8 bases. Germline lookup yields CDR1 SGHAT and CDR2 FQDESV (reference sequence). V shed 4 bases, J shed 0 bases, and the junction held 11 bases outside the gene matches. This CDR3 has 17 amino acids. CDR3: CASSSNPDRVASYEQYF. The DNA for the CDR3 is TGTGCCAGCAGCTCCAACCCGGACAGGGTGGCCTCCTACGAGCAGTACTTC.

The V and J genes are TRBV6-4 and TRBJ2-3; D is undetermined. Germline V gene data show CDR1 as MRHNA and CDR2 as SNTAGT. The CDR3 is 14 amino acids. Trimming cost V 10 bases and J 4 bases, with 18 bases left between them. CDR3 sequence reads: CATANHESADTQYF. CDR3 bases: TGTGCCACCGCAAATCATGAAAGCGCAGATACGCAGTATTTT.

This clonotype has just a few counts. The chain uses TRBV20-1 and TRBJ2-1; 9 bases align to TRBD2. This CDR3 spans 12 amino acids. Germline CDR1 and CDR2: DFQATT and SNEGSKA (reference sequence). Trimming took 6 bases from V and 5 from J; bases not matched to a gene: 2. As DNA, the CDR3 is TGCAGTGCATTAGCGGGGGACAATGAGCAGTTCTTC. This sequence encodes CSALAGDNEQFF.

The table lists this clonotype with a few counts. V and J are TRBV14 and TRBJ2-3; tentative D call: TRBD1 (6 bases). The V end lost 4 bases, the J end lost 0 bases, and 11 bases lay between the germline ends. The CDR3 has 15 residues. Germline lookup yields CDR1 SGHDN and CDR2 FVKESK. The DNA of the CDR3 is TGTGCCAGCAGCCTTGGACAGACAAGCACAGATACGCAGTATTTT. It is translated as CASSLGQTSTDTQYF. Combining the CDR3 with reference TRBV14 and TRBJ2-3 gives the whole variable domain EAGVTQFPSHSVIEKGQTVTLRCDPISGHDNLYWYRRVMGKEIKFLLHFVKESKQDESGMPNNRFLAERTGGTYSTLKVQPAELEDSGVYFCASSLGQTSTDTQYFGPGTRLTVL.

The rearrangement links TRBV29-1 to TRBJ2-5, with 8 bases fitting TRBD2. The CDR3 contains 14 residues. V trimming: 2 bases; J trimming: 4 bases; junction bases outside the gene matches: 6. Per the germline V gene, CDR1 is SQVTM and CDR2 is ANQGSEA. The CDR3 bases are TGCAGCGTTGAAAGCGGGAGTCAAGGAGAGACCCAGTACTTC. As protein: CSVESGSQGETQYF. The full variable domain, completed using reference TRBV29-1 and TRBJ2-5, is SAVISQKPSRDICQRGTSLTIQCQVDSQVTMMFWYRQQPGQSLTLIATANQGSEATYESGFVIDKFPISRPNLTFSTLTVSNMSPEDSSIYLCSVESGSQGETQYFGPGTRLLVL.

This chain joins TRBV4-1 and TRBJ2-1; D might be TRBD1 or TRBD2, each matching 5 bases. The closer fit of TRBJ2-7 to the DNA end suggests the J call may be wrong. Looked up from germline, CDR1 is MGHRA and CDR2 is YSYEKL. The CDR3 spans 14 residues. This chain's CDR3 is CASSGPGTGSEQYF. The DNA of the CDR3 is TGCGCCAGCAGCGGCCCCGGGACGGGTAGCGAGCAGTACTTC.

The chain couples TRBV5-1 to TRBJ2-1, with TRBD1 matching over 10 bases. J was trimmed by 8 bases and V by 4 bases; bases with no gene match: 6. CDR1 and CDR2 (germline): SGHRS, YFSETQ. The CDR3 consists of 14 residues. CDR3 in DNA: TGCGCCAGCAGCCCTGGGACAGGGGTCGATGAGCAGTTCTTC. It encodes CASSPGTGVDEQFF.

For the CDR3, the DNA is TGTGCCAGCAGTGACAGTACAGGGGAGGGCGGCTACACCTTC. As protein: CASSDSTGEGGYTF. The rearrangement joins TRBV6-6 to TRBJ1-2; 7 nucleotides line up with TRBD1. J lost 8 bases, V lost 5 bases, and 11 bases had no gene match. Germline CDR1 reads MNHNY; CDR2 reads SVGAGI (reference sequence). This CDR3 has 14 residues.

The V and J genes are TRBV2 and TRBJ2-5; TRBD2 aligns across 10 bases. The J segment lost 1 base and the V segment lost 6 bases, leaving 8 bases of the junction unmatched. This CDR3 has 16 amino acids. The germline V gene has CDR1 SNHLY and CDR2 FYNNEI. Here the CDR3 DNA reads TGTGCCAGCAGCGACCTAGCGGGAGATCCCCAAGAGACCCAGTACTTC. This gives the protein CASSDLAGDPQETQYF.

The chain is built from TRBV6-5 and TRBJ2-1; 12 bases are a match to TRBD1. The CDR3 consists of 16 residues. V lost 0 bases to trimming and J lost 8 bases; unmatched junction nucleotides: 5. Looked up from germline, CDR1 is MNHEY and CDR2 is SVGAGI. The CDR3 protein is CASSYSPGQGADEQFF. The CDR3 coding sequence is TGTGCCAGCAGTTACTCCCCGGGACAGGGGGCCGATGAGCAGTTCTTC.

V usage is TRBV28 and J usage is TRBJ2-3; TRBD1 aligns across 7 bases. Germline CDR1 MDHEN, CDR2 SYDVKM. Germline trimming cut 6 bases from V and 2 bases from J; bases unmatched to any gene: 14. The CDR3 has 17 amino acids. In DNA, the CDR3 is TGTGCCAGCAGCCGGGACAGCCGATCTCTATTCACAGATACGCAGTATTTT. This translates into CASSRDSRSLFTDTQYF.

The V gene is TRBV7-9, the J gene TRBJ2-1, with 11 bases lining up with TRBD2. CDR3 length: 20 residues. Germline trimming cut 1 base from V and 2 bases from J; bases unmatched to any gene: 13. The germline V gene encodes CDR1 SEHNR and CDR2 FQNEAQ (reference sequence). CDR3 sequence (DNA): TGTGCCAGCAGCTTAGGACCGACACCTAGCGGGAGGTCAACCTACAATGAGCAGTTCTTC. Its translation is CASSLGPTPSGRSTYNEQFF.

This clonotype was found a few times. The chain employs TRBV4-3 and TRBJ2-1; 8 nucleotides agree with TRBD2. Germline CDR1 reads LGHNA; CDR2 reads YSLEER. Trimming at V came to 1 base and at J to 4 bases, leaving 3 bases not matched to a gene. The CDR3 sequence is 15 residues long. The CDR3 is CASSQVPGGYNEQFF. The CDR3 DNA follows: TGCGCCAGCAGCCAAGTCCCGGGAGGGTACAATGAGCAGTTCTTC.

As for this clonotype: One end of the junction varies from germline; a read error may be responsible. V gene TRBV15 combines with J gene TRBJ2-1; 12 positions agree with TRBD2. Per germline, CDR1 LNHNV and CDR2 YYDKDF (reference sequence). This CDR3 is 17 amino acids long. The CDR3 coding sequence is TGTGCCACCAGTAGAGGTGGACTAGCGGGATGGTACAATGAGCAGTTCTTC. This codes for CATSRGGLAGWYNEQFF. The variable domain in full, completed from reference TRBV15 and TRBJ2-1, reads DAMVIQNPRYQVTQFGKPVTLSCSQTLNHNVMYWYQQKSSQAPKLLFHYYDKDFNNEADTPDNFQSRRPNTSFCFLDIRSPGLGDTAMYLCATSRGGLAGWYNEQFFGPGTRLTVL.

The rearrangement joins TRBV4-1 to TRBJ2-7, with D unclear. V was cut by 1 base and J by 4 bases, with 23 bases left in between. This CDR3 contains 18 residues. Germline V gene lookup returns CDR1 MGHRA and CDR2 YSYEKL. CDR3 in amino acids: CASSQGVDSTPEKYEQYF. In DNA form, the CDR3 reads TGCGCCAGCAGCCAAGGTGTAGATTCGACACCCGAAAAATACGAGCAGTACTTC.

This clonotype was seen a handful of times. This chain links TRBV13 with TRBJ2-7, with 13 positions matching TRBD2. Losses at the gene ends were 5 bases for V and 0 bases for J; bases not matched to a gene: 4. The CDR3 loop spans 16 amino acids. Germline-derived CDR1 and CDR2 are PRHDT and FYEKMQ (reference sequence). This CDR3 is CASSNRLAGGSYEQYF. In DNA, the CDR3 is TGTGCCAGCAGCAACCGACTAGCGGGAGGCTCCTACGAGCAGTACTTC.

This clonotype was counted many times. The CDR3 here is CASSLGDAATETQYF. The DNA of the CDR3 is TGCGCCAGCAGCTTGGGGGACGCCGCCACGGAGACCCAGTACTTC. This chain links TRBV5-1 with TRBJ2-5, with D possibly called TRBD1 or TRBD2 (5 bases each). V was cut by 0 bases and J by 5 bases, with 14 bases left in between. The CDR3 is 15 amino acids. Germline assignment: CDR1 SGHRS and CDR2 YFSETQ. Variable domain in full (rest from reference TRBV5-1 and TRBJ2-5): KAGVTQTPRYLIKTRGQQVTLSCSPISGHRSVSWYQQTPGQGLQFLFEYFSETQRNKGNFPGRFSGRQFSNSRSEMNVSTLELGDSALYLCASSLGDAATETQYFGPGTRLLVL.

The chain combines TRBV5-1 with TRBJ2-3; D not certain. The germline V gene has CDR1 SGHRS and CDR2 YFSETQ. CDR3 length: 15 amino acids. V lost 8 bases and J 2 bases, leaving 18 bases between the germline ends. CDR3 bases: TGCGCCAGTTCCCTCCCTTCGACGGACACAGATACGCAGTATTTT. Protein product: CASSLPSTDTDTQYF.

The chain employs TRBV6-5 and TRBJ2-7; 7 bases align to TRBD1. The CDR3 totals 14 residues. Germline CDR1 is MNHEY and CDR2 is SVGAGI. V gave up 9 bases and J gave up 3 bases; unmatched junction bases: 11. The CDR3 nucleotides are TGTGCCAGTACTCCCCGGACAGGTTACTACGAGCAGTACTTC. Protein sequence: CASTPRTGYYEQYF.

The chain carries TRBV14 and TRBJ2-5; tentative D call: TRBD2 (6 bases). CDR1 and CDR2 from the germline V gene are SGHDN and FVKESK. There are 15 residues in the CDR3. V lost 1 base to trimming and J lost 3 bases, with 12 bases between them. As DNA, the CDR3 is TGTGCCAGCAGCCAAGGCGGGATTTGGGAAGAGACCCAGTACTTC. This codes for CASSQGGIWEETQYF.

The V call is TRBV20-1, the J call TRBJ2-1; 9 nucleotides align to TRBD2. The CDR3 has 15 amino acids. Trimming took 4 bases from V and 4 from J; bases not matched to a gene: 8. The V gene's germline CDR1 is DFQATT and CDR2 SNEGSKA (reference sequence). The CDR3 reads CSAKKGGRDYNEQFF. CDR3 bases: TGCAGTGCTAAGAAGGGCGGGAGGGATTACAATGAGCAGTTCTTC.

This clonotype was detected a few times. The rearrangement links TRBV12-3 or TRBV12-4 to TRBJ2-4, with 9 nucleotides matching TRBD1. The DNA end favors TRBJ2-7, so the J call may be wrong. This CDR3 spans 14 amino acids. CDR3 bases: TGTGCCAGCAGTCCCGGGACAGGGCGAGACGAGCAGTACTTC. Translation: CASSPGTGRDEQYF.